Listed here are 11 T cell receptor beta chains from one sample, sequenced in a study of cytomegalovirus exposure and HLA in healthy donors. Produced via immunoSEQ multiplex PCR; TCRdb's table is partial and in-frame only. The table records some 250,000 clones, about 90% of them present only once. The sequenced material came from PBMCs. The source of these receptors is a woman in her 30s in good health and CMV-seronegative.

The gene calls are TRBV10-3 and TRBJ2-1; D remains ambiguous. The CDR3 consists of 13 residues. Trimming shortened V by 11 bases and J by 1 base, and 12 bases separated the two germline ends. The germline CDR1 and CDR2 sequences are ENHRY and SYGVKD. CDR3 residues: CAVRSSSYNEQFF. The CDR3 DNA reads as TGTGCCGTCCGGAGTTCTTCCTACAATGAGCAGTTCTTC.

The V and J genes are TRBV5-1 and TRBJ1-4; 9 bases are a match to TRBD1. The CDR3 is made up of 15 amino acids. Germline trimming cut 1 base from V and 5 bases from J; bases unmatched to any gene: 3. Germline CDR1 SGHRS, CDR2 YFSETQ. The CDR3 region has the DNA TGCGCCAGCAGCTTGCCGGGACAGGGCAATGAAAAACTGTTTTTT. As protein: CASSLPGQGNEKLFF.

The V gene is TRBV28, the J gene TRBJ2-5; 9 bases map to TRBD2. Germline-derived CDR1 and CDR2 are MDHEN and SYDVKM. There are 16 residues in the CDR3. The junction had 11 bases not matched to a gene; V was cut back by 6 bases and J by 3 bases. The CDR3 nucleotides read TGTGCCAGCAGGGAGATGGTAGCGGGAGATGAAGAGACCCAGTACTTC. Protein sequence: CASREMVAGDEETQYF.

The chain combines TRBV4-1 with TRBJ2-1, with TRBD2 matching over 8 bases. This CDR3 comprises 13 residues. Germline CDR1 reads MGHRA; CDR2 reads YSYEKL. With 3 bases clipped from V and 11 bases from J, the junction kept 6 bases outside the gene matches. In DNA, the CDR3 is TGCGCCAGCAGCCAGACGACTAGCGCTAAGCAGTTCTTC. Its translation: CASSQTTSAKQFF.

CDR3: CASSYYLTGELFF. The DNA for the CDR3 is TGTGCCAGCAGTTACTATCTCACCGGGGAGCTGTTTTTT. The V gene is TRBV6-5, the J gene TRBJ2-2; D is ambiguous. V shed 1 base and J shed 4 bases, with 4 bases lying between them. CDR1 is MNHEY, CDR2 SVGAGI, per germline. The CDR3 is 13 amino acids.

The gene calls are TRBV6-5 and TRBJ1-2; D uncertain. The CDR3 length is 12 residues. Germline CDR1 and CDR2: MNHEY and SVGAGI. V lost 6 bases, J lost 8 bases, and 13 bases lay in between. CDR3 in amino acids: CASRPAGRGYTF. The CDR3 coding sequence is TGTGCCAGCAGGCCTGCCGGTAGGGGCTACACCTTC.

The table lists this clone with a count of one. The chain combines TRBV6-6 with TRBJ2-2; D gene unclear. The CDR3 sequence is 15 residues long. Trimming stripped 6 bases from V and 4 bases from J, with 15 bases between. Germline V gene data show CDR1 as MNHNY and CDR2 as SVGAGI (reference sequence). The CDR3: CASSLRLGFTGELFF. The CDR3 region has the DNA TGTGCCAGCAGCCTACGTCTCGGATTCACCGGGGAGCTGTTTTTT.

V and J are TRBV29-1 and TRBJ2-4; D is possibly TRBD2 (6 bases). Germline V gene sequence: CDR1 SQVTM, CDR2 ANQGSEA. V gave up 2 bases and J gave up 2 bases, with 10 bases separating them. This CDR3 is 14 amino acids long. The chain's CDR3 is CSVEFGGTKNIQYF. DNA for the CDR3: TGCAGCGTTGAATTTGGAGGGACCAAAAACATTCAGTACTTC.

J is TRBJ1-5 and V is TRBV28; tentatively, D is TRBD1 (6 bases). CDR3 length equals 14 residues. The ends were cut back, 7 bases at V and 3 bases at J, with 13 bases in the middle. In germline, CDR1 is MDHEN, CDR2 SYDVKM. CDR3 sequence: CASTEQGLNQPQHF. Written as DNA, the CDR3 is TGTGCCAGCACCGAACAGGGCCTCAATCAGCCCCAGCATTTT.

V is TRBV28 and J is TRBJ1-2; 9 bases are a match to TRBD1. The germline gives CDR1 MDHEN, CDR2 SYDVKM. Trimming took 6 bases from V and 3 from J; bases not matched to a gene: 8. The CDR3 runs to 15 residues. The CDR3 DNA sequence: TGTGCCAGCAGCGTTTCGGGACAGGGATACTATGGCTACACCTTC. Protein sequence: CASSVSGQGYYGYTF.

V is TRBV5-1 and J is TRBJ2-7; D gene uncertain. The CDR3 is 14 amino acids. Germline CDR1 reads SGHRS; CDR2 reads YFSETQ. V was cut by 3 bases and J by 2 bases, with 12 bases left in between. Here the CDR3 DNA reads TGCGCCAGCAGCTCCACAACCCGAACCTACGAGCAGTACTTC. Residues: CASSSTTRTYEQYF.